This TCR beta chain is from a study of T cell repertoires in cytomegalovirus infection. Study results and caveats: Ex vivo responses were dominated by HLA-C-restricted CMV-specific TCR beta clonotypes. Summed frequency of public TCR beta families distinguished CMV carriers with the relevant HLA.

In regard to this clonotype: Its target is unknown.

TCRdb recomputed calls from the reads with MiXCR, one row per CDR3 protein. The sample carries about 920,000 distinct CDR3 sequences, around 30% recorded once. The CDR3 is 16 amino acids. V was trimmed by 7 bases and J by 0 bases, leaving 16 bases between them. Germline V gene data show CDR1 as SGHNT and CDR2 as YYREEE (reference sequence). V gene TRBV5-4 combines with J gene TRBJ2-2, with D perhaps given as TRBD1 or TRBD2 (5 bases each). The TCR originated in a human donor in good health (CMV status not recorded). Some clones in this sample may be carry-over from other donors' samples. The source material was cultured CD8+ T cells from PBMCs, sampled from culture after CMV antigen stimulation. CDR3 nucleotides: TGTGCCAGCCATCTTAGTCAGGGACCGAACACCGGGGAGCTGTTTTTT. Protein sequence: CASHLSQGPNTGELFF.